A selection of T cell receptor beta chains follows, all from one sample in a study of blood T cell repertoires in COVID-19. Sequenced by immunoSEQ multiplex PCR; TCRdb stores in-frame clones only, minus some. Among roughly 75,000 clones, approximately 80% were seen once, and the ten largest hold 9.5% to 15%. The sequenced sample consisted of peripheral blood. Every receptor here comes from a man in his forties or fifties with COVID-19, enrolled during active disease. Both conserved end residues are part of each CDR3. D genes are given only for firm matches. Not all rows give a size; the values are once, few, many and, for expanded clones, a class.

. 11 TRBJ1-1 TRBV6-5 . CASRGNTEAFF TGTGCCAGCCGGGGGAACACTGAAGCTTTCTTT
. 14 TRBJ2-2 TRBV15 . CATGPGTYTGELFF TGTGCCACAGGACCGGGAACCTACACCGGGGAGCTGTTTTTT
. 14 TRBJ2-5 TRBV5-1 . CASSYSTGQETQYF TGCGCCAGCAGTTATTCGACAGGCCAAGAGACCCAGTACTTC
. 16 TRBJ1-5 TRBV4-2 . CASSQEATGSNQPQHF TGTGCCAGCAGCCAAGAAGCGACCGGTAGCAATCAGCCCCAGCATTTT
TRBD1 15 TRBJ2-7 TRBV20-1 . CSASRGTGGSYEQYF TGCAGTGCTAGTAGGGGGACAGGGGGGTCCTACGAGCAGTACTTC
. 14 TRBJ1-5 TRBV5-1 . CASSPLSGDQPQHF TGCGCCAGCAGCCCTTTATCAGGGGATCAGCCCCAGCATTTT
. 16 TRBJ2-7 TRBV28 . CASSLRTPAVGYEQYF TGTGCCAGCAGTTTGAGGACTCCGGCGGTTGGGTACGAGCAGTACTTC
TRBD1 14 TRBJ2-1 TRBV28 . CASSLPPGQRWLVF TGTGCCAGCAGCCTACCTCCGGGACAGCGCTGGCTGGTCTTC
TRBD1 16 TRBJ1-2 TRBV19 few CASSTLRDRGAYGYTF TGTGCCAGTAGTACTCTCCGGGACAGGGGTGCCTATGGCTACACCTTC
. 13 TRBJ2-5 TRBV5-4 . CASSGGTEETQYF TGTGCCAGCAGCGGCGGGACGGAAGAGACCCAGTACTTC
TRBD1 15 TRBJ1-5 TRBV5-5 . CASSPGQGALQPQHF TGTGCCAGCAGCCCGGGACAGGGGGCGCTTCAGCCCCAGCATTTT
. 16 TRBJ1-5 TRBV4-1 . CASSQEARGNDQPQHF TGCGCCAGCAGCCAAGAAGCTCGGGGAAACGATCAGCCCCAGCATTTT
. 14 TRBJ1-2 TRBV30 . CAWSVRTALYGYTF TGTGCCTGGAGTGTACGAACAGCCTTATATGGCTACACCTTC
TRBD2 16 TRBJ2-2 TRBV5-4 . CASSLEGTRGTGELFF TGTGCCAGCAGCTTGGAGGGGACTAGGGGTACCGGGGAGCTGTTTTTT
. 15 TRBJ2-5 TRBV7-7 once CASSLRRVRGETQYF TGTGCTAGCAGCTTGCGGAGGGTACGAGGGGAGACCCAGTACTTC
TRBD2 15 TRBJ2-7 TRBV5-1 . CASSVVAGGPYEQYF TGCGCCAGCAGCGTCGTGGCGGGAGGGCCCTACGAGCAGTACTTC
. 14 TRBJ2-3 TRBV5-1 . CASRGGEDTDTQYF TGCGCCAGCCGGGGCGGGGAAGACACAGATACGCAGTATTTT
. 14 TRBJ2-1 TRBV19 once CASSPTGASGEQFF TGTGCCAGTAGTCCGACGGGAGCGAGTGGTGAGCAGTTCTTC
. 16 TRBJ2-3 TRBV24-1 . CATSDTLGSHTDTQYF TGTGCCACCAGTGATACTCTAGGGAGCCACACAGATACGCAGTATTTT
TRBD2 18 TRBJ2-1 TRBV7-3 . CASSRRRGASGRDNEQFF TGTGCCAGCAGCCGGCGGAGAGGGGCTAGCGGGAGAGACAATGAGCAGTTCTTC
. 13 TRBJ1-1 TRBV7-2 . CASSPQVSDEAFF TGTGCCAGCAGCCCACAGGTATCCGATGAAGCTTTCTTT
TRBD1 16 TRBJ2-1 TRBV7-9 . CASSLLGQGSRNEQFF TGTGCCAGCAGCTTATTGGGACAGGGATCAAGGAATGAGCAGTTCTTC
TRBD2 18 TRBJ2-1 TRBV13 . CASSLTGLGSFSYNEQFF TGTGCCAGCAGCTTAACCGGACTAGGGTCGTTCTCCTACAATGAGCAGTTCTTC
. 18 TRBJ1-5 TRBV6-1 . CASSESAGRTDWNQPQHF TGTGCCAGCAGTGAATCAGCGGGTAGGACGGATTGGAATCAGCCCCAGCATTTT
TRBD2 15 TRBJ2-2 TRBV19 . CASSIGLAGAGELFF TGTGCCAGTAGTATCGGGCTAGCGGGAGCCGGGGAGCTGTTTTTT
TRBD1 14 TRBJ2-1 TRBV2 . CASTLGQKNNEQFF TGTGCCAGCACTTTGGGACAGAAGAACAATGAGCAGTTCTTC
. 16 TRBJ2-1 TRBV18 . CASSSKGTGGPNEQFF TGTGCCAGCTCTTCCAAGGGTACTGGAGGGCCAAATGAGCAGTTCTTC
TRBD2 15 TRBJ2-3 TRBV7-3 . CASSSQAGAADTQYF TGTGCCAGCAGCTCCCAAGCGGGAGCAGCAGATACGCAGTATTTT
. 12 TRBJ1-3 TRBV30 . CAWSAGGLSIYF TGTGCCTGGAGTGCGGGAGGCCTCTCCATATATTTT
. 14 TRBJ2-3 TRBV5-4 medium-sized CASSFRGRTDTQYF TGTGCCAGCAGCTTCAGGGGGAGGACAGATACGCAGTATTTT
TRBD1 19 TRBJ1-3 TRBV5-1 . CASSLGPPGRGFSGNTIYF TGCGCCAGCAGCTTGGGACCCCCGGGCAGGGGGTTCTCTGGAAACACCATATATTTT
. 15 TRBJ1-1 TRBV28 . CASSPGGGLRTEAFF TGTGCCAGCAGTCCCGGCGGGGGGCTGAGGACTGAAGCTTTCTTT
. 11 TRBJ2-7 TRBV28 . CASSRQEEQYF TGTGCCAGCAGTAGACAGGAAGAGCAGTACTTC
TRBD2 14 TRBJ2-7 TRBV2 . CASIVLAGRYEQYF TGTGCCAGCATAGTCCTAGCGGGACGGTACGAGCAGTACTTC
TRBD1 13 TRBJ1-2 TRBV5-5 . CASDRQGRSGYTF TGTGCCAGCGACCGACAGGGGCGGAGTGGCTACACCTTC
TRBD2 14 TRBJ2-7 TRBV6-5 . CASSLAGGPYEQYF TGTGCCAGCAGTCTAGCGGGAGGGCCCTACGAGCAGTACTTC
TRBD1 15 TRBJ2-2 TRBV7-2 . CASSMTGVSTGELFF TGTGCCAGCAGTATGACAGGGGTCAGCACCGGGGAGCTGTTTTTT
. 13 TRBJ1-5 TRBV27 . CASSFRRRQPQHF TGTGCCAGCAGTTTTCGGAGACGTCAGCCCCAGCATTTT
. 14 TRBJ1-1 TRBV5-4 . CASSLGSENTEAFF TGTGCCAGCAGCTTGGGGTCAGAGAACACTGAAGCTTTCTTT